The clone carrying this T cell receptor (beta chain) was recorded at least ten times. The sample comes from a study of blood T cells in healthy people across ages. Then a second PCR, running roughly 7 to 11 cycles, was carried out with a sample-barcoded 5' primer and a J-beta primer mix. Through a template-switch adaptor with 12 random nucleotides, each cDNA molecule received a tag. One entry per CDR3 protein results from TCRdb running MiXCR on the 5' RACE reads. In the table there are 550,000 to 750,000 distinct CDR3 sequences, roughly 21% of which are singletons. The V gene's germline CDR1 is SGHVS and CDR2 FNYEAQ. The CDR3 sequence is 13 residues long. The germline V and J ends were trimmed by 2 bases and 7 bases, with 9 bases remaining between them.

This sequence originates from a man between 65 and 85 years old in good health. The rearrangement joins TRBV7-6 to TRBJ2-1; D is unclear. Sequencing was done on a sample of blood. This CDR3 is CASSLTVDNEQFF. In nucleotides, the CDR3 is TGTGCCAGCAGCTTAACGGTAGATAATGAGCAGTTCTTC. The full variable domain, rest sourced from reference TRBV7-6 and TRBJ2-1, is GAGVSQSPRYKVTKRGQDVALRCDPISGHVSLYWYRQALGQGPEFLTYFNYEAQQDKSGLPNDRFSAERPEGSISTLTIQRTEQRDSAMYRCASSLTVDNEQFFGPGTRLTVL.